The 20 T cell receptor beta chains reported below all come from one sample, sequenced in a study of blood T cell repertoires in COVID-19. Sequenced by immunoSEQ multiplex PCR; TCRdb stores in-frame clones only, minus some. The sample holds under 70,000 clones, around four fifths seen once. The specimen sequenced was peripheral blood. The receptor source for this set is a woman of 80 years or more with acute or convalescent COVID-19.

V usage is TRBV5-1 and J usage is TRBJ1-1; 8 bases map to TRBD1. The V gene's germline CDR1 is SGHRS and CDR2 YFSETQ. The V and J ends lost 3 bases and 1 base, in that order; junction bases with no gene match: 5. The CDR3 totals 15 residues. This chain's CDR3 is CASSSAGTGNTEAFF. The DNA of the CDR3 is TGCGCCAGCAGCTCCGCCGGGACAGGGAACACTGAAGCTTTCTTT. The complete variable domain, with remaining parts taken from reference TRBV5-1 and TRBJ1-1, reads KAGVTQTPRYLIKTRGQQVTLSCSPISGHRSVSWYQQTPGQGLQFLFEYFSETQRNKGNFPGRFSGRQFSNSRSEMNVSTLELGDSALYLCASSSAGTGNTEAFFGQGTRLTVV.

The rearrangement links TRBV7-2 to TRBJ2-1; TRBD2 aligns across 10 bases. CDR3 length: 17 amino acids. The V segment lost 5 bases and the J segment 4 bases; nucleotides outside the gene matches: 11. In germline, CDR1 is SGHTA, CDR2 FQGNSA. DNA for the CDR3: TGTGCCAGCAGCAAGAGTAGCGGGGGGCCCGCTTACAATGAGCAGTTCTTC. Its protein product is CASSKSSGGPAYNEQFF.

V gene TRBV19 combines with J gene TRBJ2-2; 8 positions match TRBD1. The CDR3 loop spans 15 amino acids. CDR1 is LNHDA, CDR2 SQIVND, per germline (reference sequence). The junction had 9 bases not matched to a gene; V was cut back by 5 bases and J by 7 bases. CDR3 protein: CASSPGTGDGGELFF. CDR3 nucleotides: TGTGCCAGTAGTCCCGGGACAGGAGACGGCGGGGAGCTGTTTTTT.

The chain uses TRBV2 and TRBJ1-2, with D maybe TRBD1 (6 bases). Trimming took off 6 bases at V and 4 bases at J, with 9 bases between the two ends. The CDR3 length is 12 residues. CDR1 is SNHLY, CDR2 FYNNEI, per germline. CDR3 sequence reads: CASRAGVYGYTF. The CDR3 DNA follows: TGTGCCAGCAGGGCAGGGGTCTATGGCTACACCTTC.

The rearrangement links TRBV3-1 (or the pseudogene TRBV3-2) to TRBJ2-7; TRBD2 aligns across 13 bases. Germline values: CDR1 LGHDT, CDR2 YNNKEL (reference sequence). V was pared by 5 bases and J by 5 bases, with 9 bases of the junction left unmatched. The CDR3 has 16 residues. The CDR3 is CASSKGLAGALNEQYF. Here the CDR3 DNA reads TGTGCCAGCAGCAAAGGACTAGCGGGGGCGTTAAACGAGCAGTACTTC.

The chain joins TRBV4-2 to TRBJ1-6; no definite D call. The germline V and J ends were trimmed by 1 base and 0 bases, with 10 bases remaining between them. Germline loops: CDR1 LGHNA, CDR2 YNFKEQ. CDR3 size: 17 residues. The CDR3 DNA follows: TGTGCCAGCAGCCAAGGAGGAGTGAGCTCCTATAATTCACCCCTCCACTTT. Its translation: CASSQGGVSSYNSPLHF.

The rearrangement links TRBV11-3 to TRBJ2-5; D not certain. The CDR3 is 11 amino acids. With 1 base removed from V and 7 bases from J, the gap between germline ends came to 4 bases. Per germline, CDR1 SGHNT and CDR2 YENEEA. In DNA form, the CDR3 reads TGTGCCAGCAGCTTAGCGGGGACCCAGTACTTC. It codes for CASSLAGTQYF.

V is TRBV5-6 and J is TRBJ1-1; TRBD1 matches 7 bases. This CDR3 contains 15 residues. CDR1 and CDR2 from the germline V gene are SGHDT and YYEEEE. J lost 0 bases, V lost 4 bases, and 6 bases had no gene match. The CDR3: CASSLPGQLNTEAFF. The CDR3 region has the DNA TGTGCCAGCAGCCTGCCGGGACAGCTGAACACTGAAGCTTTCTTT. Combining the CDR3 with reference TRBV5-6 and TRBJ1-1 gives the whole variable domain DAGVTQSPTHLIKTRGQQVTLRCSPKSGHDTVSWYQQALGQGPQFIFQYYEEEERQRGNFPDRFSGHQFPNYSSELNVNALLLGDSALYLCASSLPGQLNTEAFFGQGTRLTVV.

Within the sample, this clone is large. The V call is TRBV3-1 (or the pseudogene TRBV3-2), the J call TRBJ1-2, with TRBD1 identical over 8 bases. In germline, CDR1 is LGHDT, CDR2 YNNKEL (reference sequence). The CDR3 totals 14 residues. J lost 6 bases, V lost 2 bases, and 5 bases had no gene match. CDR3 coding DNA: TGTGCCAGCAGCCAAATGTCAGGGGGCCATGGCTACACCTTC. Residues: CASSQMSGGHGYTF.

CDR3 loop: CASRGLAGGETQYF. CDR3 in DNA: TGTGCCAGCAGGGGGCTAGCGGGGGGAGAGACCCAGTACTTC. The V call is TRBV27, the J call TRBJ2-5, with TRBD2 matching over 11 bases. The V and J ends lost 6 bases and 4 bases, in that order; junction bases with no gene match: 4. This CDR3 is 14 amino acids long. CDR1 and CDR2 (germline): MNHEY, SMNVEV (reference sequence).

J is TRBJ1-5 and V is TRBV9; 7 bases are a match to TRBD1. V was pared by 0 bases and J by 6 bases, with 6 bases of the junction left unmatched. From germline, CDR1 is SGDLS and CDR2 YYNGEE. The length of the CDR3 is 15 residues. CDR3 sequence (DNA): TGTGCCAGCAGCGTAGGCTCAGGGGGTTTTCAGCCCCAGCATTTT. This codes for CASSVGSGGFQPQHF.

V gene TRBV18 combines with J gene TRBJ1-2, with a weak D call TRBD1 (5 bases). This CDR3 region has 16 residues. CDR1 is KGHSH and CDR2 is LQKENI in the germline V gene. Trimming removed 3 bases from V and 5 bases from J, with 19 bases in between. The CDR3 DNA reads TGTGCCAGCTCACCTGGGGGGTCGGGACGGATATATGGCTACACCTTC. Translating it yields CASSPGGSGRIYGYTF.

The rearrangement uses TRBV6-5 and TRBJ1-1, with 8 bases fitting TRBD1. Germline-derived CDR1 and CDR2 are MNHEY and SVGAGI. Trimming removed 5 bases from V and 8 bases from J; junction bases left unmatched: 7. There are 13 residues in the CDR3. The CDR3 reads CASSIDRDREAFF. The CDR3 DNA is TGTGCCAGCAGTATAGACCGGGACAGGGAAGCTTTCTTT.

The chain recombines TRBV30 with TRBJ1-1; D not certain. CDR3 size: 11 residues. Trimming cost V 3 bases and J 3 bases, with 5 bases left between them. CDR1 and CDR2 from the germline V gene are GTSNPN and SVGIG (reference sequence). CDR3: CAWSGDTEAFF. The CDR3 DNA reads TGTGCCTGGAGCGGTGACACTGAAGCTTTCTTT.

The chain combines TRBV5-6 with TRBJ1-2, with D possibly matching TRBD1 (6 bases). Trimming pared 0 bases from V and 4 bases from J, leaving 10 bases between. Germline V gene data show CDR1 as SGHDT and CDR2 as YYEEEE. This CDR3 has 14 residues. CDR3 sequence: CASSLGQGSYGYTF. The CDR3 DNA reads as TGTGCCAGCAGCTTGGGTCAGGGGAGCTATGGCTACACCTTC.

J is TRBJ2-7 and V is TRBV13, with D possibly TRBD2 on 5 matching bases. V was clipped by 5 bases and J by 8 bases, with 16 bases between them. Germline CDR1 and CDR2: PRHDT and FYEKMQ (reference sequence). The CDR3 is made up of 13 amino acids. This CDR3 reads CASSLTEVGQQYF. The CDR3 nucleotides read TGTGCCAGCAGCCTAACGGAGGTTGGGCAGCAGTACTTC.

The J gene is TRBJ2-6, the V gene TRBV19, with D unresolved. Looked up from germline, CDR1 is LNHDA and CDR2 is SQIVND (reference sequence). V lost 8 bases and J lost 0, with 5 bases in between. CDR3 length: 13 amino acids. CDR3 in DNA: TGTGCCAGTTGTTACTCTGGGGCCAACGTCCTGACTTTC. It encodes CASCYSGANVLTF.

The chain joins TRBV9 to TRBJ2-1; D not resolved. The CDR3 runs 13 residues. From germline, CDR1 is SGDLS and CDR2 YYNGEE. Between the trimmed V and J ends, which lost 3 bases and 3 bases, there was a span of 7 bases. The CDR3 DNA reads TGTGCCAGCAGCGCAGATCTCTACAATGAGCAGTTCTTC. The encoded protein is CASSADLYNEQFF.

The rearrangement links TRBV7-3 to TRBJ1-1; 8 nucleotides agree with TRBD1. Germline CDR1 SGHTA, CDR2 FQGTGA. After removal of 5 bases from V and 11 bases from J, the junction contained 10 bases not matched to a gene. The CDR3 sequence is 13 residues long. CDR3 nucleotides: TGTGCCAGCAGCCTAGGACAGGGAGAGAGGGCTTTCTTT. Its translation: CASSLGQGERAFF.

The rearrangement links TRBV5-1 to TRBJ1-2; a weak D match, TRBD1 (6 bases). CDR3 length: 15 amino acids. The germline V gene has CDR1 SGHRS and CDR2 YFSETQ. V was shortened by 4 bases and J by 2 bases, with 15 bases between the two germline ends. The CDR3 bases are TGCGCCAGCAGCGGGGGCGAGGGGTCCAACTATGGCTACACCTTC. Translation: CASSGGEGSNYGYTF. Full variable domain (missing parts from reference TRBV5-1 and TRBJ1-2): KAGVTQTPRYLIKTRGQQVTLSCSPISGHRSVSWYQQTPGQGLQFLFEYFSETQRNKGNFPGRFSGRQFSNSRSEMNVSTLELGDSALYLCASSGGEGSNYGYTFGSGTRLTVV.